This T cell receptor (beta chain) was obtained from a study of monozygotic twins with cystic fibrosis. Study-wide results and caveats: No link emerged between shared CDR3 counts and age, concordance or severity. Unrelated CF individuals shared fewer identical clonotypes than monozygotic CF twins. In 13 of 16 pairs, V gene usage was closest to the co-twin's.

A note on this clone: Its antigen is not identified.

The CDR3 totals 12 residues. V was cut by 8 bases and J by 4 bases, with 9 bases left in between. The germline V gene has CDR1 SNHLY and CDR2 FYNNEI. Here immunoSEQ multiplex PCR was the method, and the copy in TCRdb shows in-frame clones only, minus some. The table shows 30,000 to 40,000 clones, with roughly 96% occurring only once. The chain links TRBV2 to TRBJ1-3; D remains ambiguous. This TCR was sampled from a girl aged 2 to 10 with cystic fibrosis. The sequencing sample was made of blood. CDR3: CASLEQGNTIYF. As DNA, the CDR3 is TGTGCCAGCCTGGAACAGGGAAACACCATATATTTT.